This T cell receptor (beta chain) is drawn from a study of CD4 T cells in relation to SARS-CoV-2 and coronaviruses. Study-wide findings and caveats: This crossreactivity analysis covered spike protein alone, no other viral proteins. In around 60% of donors, memory CD4+ clonotypes crossrecognized SARS-CoV-2 and at least one common cold coronavirus spike. Culture-expanded clones reflect memory recall rather than primary priming during culture.

Before the COVID-19 pandemic, during about 2010-2018, CD4+ T cells were taken from unexposed donors. Profiling relied on immunoSEQ multiplex PCR, and the TCRdb table lists in-frame clones only, not all of them. Of about 65,000 clones in the sample, more than 75% were seen once. Trimming took 6 bases from V and 17 from J; bases not matched to a gene: 21. The CDR3 is 15 residues long. Germline-derived CDR1 and CDR2 are MDHEN and SYDVKM. Note on this clone: Its antigen remains unidentified.

This clonotype was sampled from a human donor in good health. This chain joins TRBV28 and TRBJ1-4; 7 bases are shared with TRBD1. The sample comprised memory CD4+ T cells from PBMCs. The CDR3 loop is CASSDATGQRLGGFF. In DNA form, the CDR3 reads TGTGCCAGCAGCGACGCGACGGGACAGCGGCTTGGGGGTTTTTTT.